The 23 T cell receptor beta chains below all came from one sample that was sequenced in a study of T cells in localized non-small cell lung cancer. Method: immunoSEQ multiplex PCR; TCRdb's copy keeps in-frame clones and lacks some. The sample lists around 41,000 clones, 75% to 90% occurring once. The source was peripheral blood, collected before any cancer treatment. The receptors were gathered from a man between 40 and 70 years old with stage I lung adenocarcinoma.

The chain combines TRBV10-3 with TRBJ2-7; 11 bases fit TRBD1. V shed 3 bases, J shed 4 bases, and the junction held 2 bases outside the gene matches. The CDR3 is 14 amino acids. The V gene's germline CDR1 is ENHRY and CDR2 SYGVKD. CDR3 loop: CAISDGTGGYEQYF. CDR3 in DNA: TGTGCCATCAGTGATGGGACAGGGGGATACGAGCAGTACTTC.

The V and J genes are TRBV4-1 and TRBJ1-5; D unclear. Germline V gives CDR1 MGHRA, CDR2 YSYEKL. The CDR3 has 13 amino acids. Trimming left V 0 bases short and J 5 bases short, with 5 bases between. The CDR3 sequence is CASSQDPYQPQHF. CDR3 in DNA: TGCGCCAGCAGCCAAGATCCCTATCAGCCCCAGCATTTT.

V usage is TRBV5-4 and J usage is TRBJ2-7, with 7 positions matching TRBD1. The CDR3 contains 13 residues. V dropped 3 bases and J dropped 5; count of bases not matched to a gene: 5. CDR1 is SGHNT, CDR2 YYREEE, per germline (reference sequence). The CDR3, as DNA: TGTGCCAGCAGCTCCCGACAGGGCCACGAGCAGTACTTC. Translating gives CASSSRQGHEQYF.

The V call is TRBV20-1, the J call TRBJ1-2; D possibly corresponds to TRBD1 (6 bases). Germline V gene sequence: CDR1 DFQATT, CDR2 SNEGSKA (reference sequence). The CDR3 consists of 11 residues. V was trimmed by 8 bases and J by 7 bases, leaving 14 bases between them. The CDR3: CSRDKVGGYTF. The DNA for the CDR3 is TGCAGTCGGGACAAAGTCGGTGGCTACACCTTC.

This clone was seen just once. This chain links TRBV6-1 with TRBJ1-1; the D is unclear. The CDR3 length is 15 residues. The germline V and J ends were trimmed by 1 base and 2 bases, with 11 bases remaining between them. Germline V CDR1 and CDR2: MNHNS, SASEGT. CDR3 in amino acids: CASSEEANVNTEAFF. The CDR3 DNA reads TGTGCCAGCAGTGAAGAGGCAAACGTAAACACTGAAGCTTTCTTT.

The chain joins TRBV7-8 to TRBJ2-1, with D maybe TRBD1 (6 bases). This CDR3 contains 15 residues. The ends were cut back, 2 bases at V and 4 bases at J, with 12 bases in the middle. Germline V gene lookup returns CDR1 SGHVS and CDR2 FQNEAQ. CDR3 in amino acids: CASSLQPQGYNEQFF. CDR3 DNA sequence: TGTGCCAGCAGCTTACAACCACAGGGATACAATGAGCAGTTCTTC.

This rearrangement joins TRBV4-3 to TRBJ2-7, with D possibly TRBD1 on 6 matching bases. From germline, CDR1 is LGHNA and CDR2 YSLEER. Trimming took off 1 base at V and 3 bases at J, with 13 bases between the two ends. This CDR3 has 15 residues. As DNA, the CDR3 is TGCGCCAGCAGCCAAGGGCACAGGGATGGCTACGAGCAGTACTTC. It yields the protein CASSQGHRDGYEQYF.

The chain employs TRBV7-6 and TRBJ2-2; 7 bases map to TRBD2. V lost 5 bases, J lost 1 base, and 7 bases stayed unmatched. Germline lookup yields CDR1 SGHVS and CDR2 FNYEAQ. The CDR3 spans 16 residues. CDR3 region: CASSPRGGRNTGELFF. The CDR3 nucleotides read TGTGCCAGCAGCCCCCGGGGCGGGAGGAACACCGGGGAGCTGTTTTTT.

The chain joins TRBV7-2 to TRBJ2-2; 7 bases fit TRBD1. The CDR3 extends over 15 amino acids. J was trimmed by 5 bases and V by 5 bases; bases with no gene match: 8. Germline V lookup: CDR1 SGHTA, CDR2 FQGNSA. The CDR3 bases are TGTGCCAGCAGCACCCGACAGGGCGGAACCGGGGAGCTGTTTTTT. This encodes CASSTRQGGTGELFF.

The chain links TRBV6-1 to TRBJ2-3, with 11 positions matching TRBD1. The CDR3 extends over 15 amino acids. V lost 5 bases to trimming and J lost 11 bases; unmatched junction nucleotides: 12. Looked up from germline, CDR1 is MNHNS and CDR2 is SASEGT. CDR3 nucleotide sequence: TGTGCCAGCAGTACACCGGGACAGGGGGTTCCTGGGCAGTATTTT. Translated, it gives CASSTPGQGVPGQYF.

The J gene is TRBJ2-3, the V gene TRBV6-6; D is possibly TRBD1 or TRBD2 (7 bases each). With 5 bases removed from V and 4 bases from J, the gap between germline ends came to 16 bases. The CDR3 is 15 residues long. Germline V gives CDR1 MNHNY, CDR2 SVGAGI (reference sequence). Here the CDR3 reads CASSTPTGRADTQYF. As DNA, the CDR3 is TGTGCCAGCAGTACACCGACAGGGAGGGCAGATACGCAGTATTTT.

The chain combines TRBV6-7 with TRBJ1-5; D gene uncertain. TRBV6-7 is an ORF, and what it does is uncertain. The CDR3 has 18 residues. The V gene lost 6 bases and the J gene lost 2 bases, with 23 bases spanning the gap. CDR3 amino acids: CASSFFSFFTWGNQPQHF. CDR3 in DNA: TGTGCCAGCAGCTTTTTTTCCTTTTTCACCTGGGGCAATCAGCCCCAGCATTTT.

This chain links TRBV6-6 with TRBJ2-7; tentative D call: TRBD1 (5 bases). CDR1 and CDR2 from the germline V gene are MNHNY and SVGAGI (reference sequence). The V and J ends lost 6 bases and 6 bases respectively, with 18 bases between them. This CDR3 contains 14 residues. The CDR3 reads CASRRLDSSGEQYF. The CDR3 coding sequence is TGTGCCAGCAGACGCCTCGACAGTTCAGGCGAGCAGTACTTC.

As to this clone: One end of the junction varies from germline; a read error may be responsible. The V call is TRBV7-7, the J call TRBJ2-3; 16 bases fit TRBD2. This CDR3 spans 17 amino acids. CDR1 SSHAT and CDR2 FNYEAQ come from the germline V gene (reference sequence). CDR3: CASSPGTSGRASDTQYF. The CDR3 coding sequence is TGTGCTAGCAGCCCGGGGACTAGCGGGAGGGCATCAGATACGCAGTATTTT. Full variable domain (outside the CDR3, taken from reference TRBV7-7 and TRBJ2-3): GAGVSQSPRYKVTKRGQDVTLRCDPISSHATLYWYQQALGQGPEFLTYFNYEAQPDKSGLPSDRFSAERPEGSISTLTIQRTEQRDSAMYRCASSPGTSGRASDTQYFGPGTRLTVL.

This chain connects TRBV5-4 to TRBJ2-1, with D hard to call. V dropped 3 bases and J dropped 9 bases, with 19 bases sitting between them. Germline CDR1 is SGHNT and CDR2 is YYREEE (reference sequence). This CDR3 is built from 15 residues. The CDR3, as DNA: TGTGCCAGCAGCTCAGCGAGGACCCTCGGCGGTGAGCAGTTCTTC. Translation: CASSSARTLGGEQFF. The variable domain in full, with the rest retrieved from reference TRBV5-4 and TRBJ2-1, is ETGVTQSPTHLIKTRGQQVTLRCSSQSGHNTVSWYQQALGQGPQFIFQYYREEENGRGNFPPRFSGLQFPNYSSELNVNALELDDSALYLCASSSARTLGGEQFFGPGTRLTVL.

The rearrangement links TRBV5-4 to TRBJ1-2; D might be TRBD1 (6 bases). V dropped 0 bases and J dropped 13 bases, with 16 bases sitting between them. Looked up from germline, CDR1 is SGHNT and CDR2 is YYREEE (reference sequence). This CDR3 is built from 13 residues. CDR3 amino acids: CASSLGEQGSGTF. The DNA of the CDR3 is TGTGCCAGCAGCTTGGGGGAACAGGGTTCCGGCACCTTC.

The chain links TRBV5-6 to TRBJ2-5, with 8 bases aligning to TRBD2. J gave up 6 bases and V 3 bases, and 4 bases lay outside the gene matches. CDR1 is SGHDT, CDR2 YYEEEE, per germline. The CDR3 is 13 amino acids. The CDR3 DNA follows: TGTGCCAGCAGCTCCGGGACTAGTCAGACCCAGTACTTC. Translating it yields CASSSGTSQTQYF.

V usage is TRBV7-6 and J usage is TRBJ2-7, with 9 bases fitting TRBD1. Germline CDR1 and CDR2: SGHVS and FNYEAQ. Germline trimming cut 5 bases from V and 4 bases from J; bases unmatched to any gene: 18. The CDR3 has 18 residues. CDR3 sequence reads: CASSPGTGTTGVYYEQYF. The CDR3 region has the DNA TGTGCCAGCAGCCCCGGGACAGGGACGACTGGGGTCTATTACGAGCAGTACTTC. Full variable domain (remainder filled in from reference TRBV7-6 and TRBJ2-7): GAGVSQSPRYKVTKRGQDVALRCDPISGHVSLYWYRQALGQGPEFLTYFNYEAQQDKSGLPNDRFSAERPEGSISTLTIQRTEQRDSAMYRCASSPGTGTTGVYYEQYFGPGTRLTVT.

This sequence joins TRBV15 and TRBJ1-1; no firm D call. Trimming took 3 bases from V and 7 from J, leaving 15 bases between them. The CDR3 has 14 residues. Germline CDR1 and CDR2: LNHNV and YYDKDF (reference sequence). The chain's CDR3 is CATSSPGPGGEAFF. The CDR3 nucleotides read TGTGCCACCAGCAGCCCCGGGCCCGGAGGTGAAGCTTTCTTT. Drawing the rest from reference TRBV15 and TRBJ1-1, the complete variable domain is DAMVIQNPRYQVTQFGKPVTLSCSQTLNHNVMYWYQQKSSQAPKLLFHYYDKDFNNEADTPDNFQSRRPNTSFCFLDIRSPGLGDTAMYLCATSSPGPGGEAFFGQGTRLTVV.

This chain links TRBV2 with TRBJ2-2; D gene unclear. With 8 bases removed from V and 0 bases from J, the gap between germline ends came to 13 bases. This CDR3 is 15 amino acids long. The germline CDR1 and CDR2 sequences are SNHLY and FYNNEI. Here the CDR3 DNA reads TGTGCCAGCGCCCTGAGGAGCGCGAACACCGGGGAGCTGTTTTTT. This encodes CASALRSANTGELFF.

J is TRBJ2-3 and V is TRBV7-9; D possibly corresponds to TRBD2 (6 bases). The V end was cut by 3 bases, the J end by 0 bases, with 10 bases between. The V gene's germline CDR1 is SEHNR and CDR2 FQNEAQ (reference sequence). CDR3 length equals 15 residues. The CDR3 loop reads CASSLTGESTDTQYF. The CDR3 coding sequence is TGTGCCAGCAGCTTGACGGGAGAGAGCACAGATACGCAGTATTTT.

V and J are TRBV27 and TRBJ2-7; possibly TRBD2 for D (6 bases). Trimming shortened V by 0 bases and J by 2 bases, and 14 bases separated the two germline ends. The CDR3 is 16 residues long. The germline V gene encodes CDR1 MNHEY and CDR2 SMNVEV (reference sequence). The CDR3 protein is CASSLSPRTTTYEQYF. The CDR3 DNA sequence: TGTGCCAGCAGTTTATCGCCCCGGACTACAACCTACGAGCAGTACTTC.

CDR3 residues: CASRSKGQAASREQYF. CDR3 DNA sequence: TGTGCAAGTCGCTCAAAAGGTCAGGCGGCCTCGCGCGAGCAGTACTTC. This chain joins TRBV12-2 and TRBJ2-7. TRBV12-2 is marked as a pseudogene. This CDR3 is 16 amino acids long.